One and the same sample provided the 13 T cell receptor beta chains below, sequenced in a study of cytomegalovirus exposure and HLA in healthy donors. The PCR ran on 60 Vbeta and 13 Jbeta primers. The data were produced by immunoSEQ multiplex PCR, yet TCRdb's version contains in-frame clones alone and is incomplete. The data contain about 130,000 clones, roughly 80% of them singletons. Sequences were obtained from PBMCs. The receptors originated from a middle-aged man in good health and CMV-seronegative.

This clone was detected only a few times. The V and J genes are TRBV6-1 and TRBJ1-1; D remains unclear. Trimming shortened V by 6 bases and J by 6 bases, and 5 bases separated the two germline ends. Germline loops: CDR1 MNHNS, CDR2 SASEGT. The CDR3 sequence is 10 residues long. The CDR3 DNA reads TGTGCCAGCAGACTAGCTGAAGCTTTCTTT. Encoded protein: CASRLAEAFF.

The chain couples TRBV13 to TRBJ1-4; D possibly corresponds to TRBD1 (5 bases). This CDR3 contains 14 residues. Germline V gene data show CDR1 as PRHDT and CDR2 as FYEKMQ (reference sequence). Trimming took off 6 bases at V and 5 bases at J, with 13 bases between the two ends. The CDR3 protein is CASSLSGGNEKLFF. Here the CDR3 DNA reads TGTGCCAGCAGTCTCTCGGGGGGAAATGAAAAACTGTTTTTT.

DNA of the CDR3: TGTGCCAGCAGCTCGGGACTAGCGGGAGAGCAGTACTTC. Residues: CASSSGLAGEQYF. V is TRBV5-8 and J is TRBJ2-7; TRBD2 agrees at 13 bases. Per the germline V gene, CDR1 is SGHTS and CDR2 is YDEGEE. The CDR3 extends over 13 amino acids. V trimming: 3 bases; J trimming: 7 bases; junction bases outside the gene matches: 1. The whole variable domain, remainder taken from reference TRBV5-8 and TRBJ2-7, is EAGVTQSPTHLIKTRGQQATLRCSPISGHTSVYWYQQALGLGLQFLLWYDEGEERNRGNFPPRFSGRQFPNYSSELNVNALELEDSALYLCASSSGLAGEQYFGPGTRLTVT.

The CDR3 spells CSVELWTGSYEQYF. The CDR3 DNA reads as TGCAGCGTTGAATTGTGGACAGGGTCCTACGAGCAGTACTTC. This chain joins TRBV29-1 and TRBJ2-7; 8 nucleotides align to TRBD1. This CDR3 comprises 14 residues. With 2 bases clipped from V and 1 base from J, the junction kept 4 bases outside the gene matches. Per the germline V gene, CDR1 is SQVTM and CDR2 is ANQGSEA.

This chain joins TRBV19 and TRBJ2-7, with D maybe TRBD1 (6 bases). Trimming took off 3 bases at V and 4 bases at J, with 16 bases between the two ends. The CDR3 consists of 15 residues. Germline CDR1 is LNHDA and CDR2 is SQIVND (reference sequence). Written as DNA, the CDR3 is TGTGCCAGTAGTATCGGGCAGGGGAATTCGTACGAGCAGTACTTC. This translates into CASSIGQGNSYEQYF.

This clone has only a few counts. The chain is built from TRBV6-5 and TRBJ1-1; no definite D call. Trimming cost V 5 bases and J 3 bases, with 10 bases left between them. The germline V gene has CDR1 MNHEY and CDR2 SVGAGI. This CDR3 has 13 amino acids. The CDR3: CASSLSGDTEAFF. The CDR3 DNA is TGTGCCAGCAGTCTGTCCGGGGACACTGAAGCTTTCTTT.

V usage is TRBV7-2 and J usage is TRBJ2-7, with TRBD1 identical over 7 bases. Trimming at V came to 5 bases and at J to 6 bases, leaving 10 bases not matched to a gene. The germline gives CDR1 SGHTA, CDR2 FQGNSA. The CDR3 runs to 14 residues. The CDR3: CASSDPGQLGEQYF. DNA for the CDR3: TGTGCCAGCAGCGACCCGGGACAGCTTGGCGAGCAGTACTTC.

The CDR3 here is CASSSGWPTEAFF. As DNA, the CDR3 is TGTGCCAGCAGCTCAGGGTGGCCCACTGAAGCTTTCTTT. The genes are TRBV6-4 and TRBJ1-1; maybe TRBD1 (5 bases). The CDR3 extends over 13 amino acids. V was pared by 6 bases and J by 4 bases, with 12 bases between. Germline V gene sequence: CDR1 MRHNA, CDR2 SNTAGT.

The chain recombines TRBV30 with TRBJ2-7; 9 bases are a match to TRBD1. Germline V gene lookup returns CDR1 GTSNPN and CDR2 SVGIG (reference sequence). This CDR3 comprises 16 residues. With 0 bases clipped from V and 2 bases from J, the junction kept 8 bases outside the gene matches. CDR3 sequence (DNA): TGTGCCTGGAGTGTACCGGACAGGGGAGATCCCTACGAGCAGTACTTC. Protein product: CAWSVPDRGDPYEQYF. The full variable domain, with the rest looked up from reference TRBV30 and TRBJ2-7, is SQTIHQWPATLVQPVGSPLSLECTVEGTSNPNLYWYRQAAGRGLQLLFYSVGIGQISSEVPQNLSASRPQDRQFILSSKKLLLSDSGFYLCAWSVPDRGDPYEQYFGPGTRLTVT.

The chain combines TRBV7-8 with TRBJ1-1, with D tentatively TRBD1 (6 bases). This CDR3 comprises 13 residues. In germline, CDR1 is SGHVS, CDR2 FQNEAQ. V lost 6 bases and J lost 1, with 9 bases in between. As DNA, the CDR3 is TGTGCCAGCAGGTGGGACACGAACACTGAAGCTTTCTTT. Translating it yields CASRWDTNTEAFF.

V usage is TRBV7-3 and J usage is TRBJ2-1, with 11 bases fitting TRBD2. V trimming: 5 bases; J trimming: 7 bases; junction bases outside the gene matches: 13. Germline CDR1 SGHTA, CDR2 FQGTGA. This CDR3 contains 17 residues. CDR3 in amino acids: CASSNQIAGGPYNEQFF. In DNA form, the CDR3 reads TGTGCCAGCAGCAATCAAATAGCGGGAGGGCCGTATAATGAGCAGTTCTTC.

This sequence joins TRBV6-1 and TRBJ1-2; 7 bases align to TRBD1. The V segment lost 4 bases and the J segment 6 bases; nucleotides outside the gene matches: 8. Germline loops: CDR1 MNHNS, CDR2 SASEGT. The CDR3 length is 14 residues. CDR3 DNA sequence: TGTGCCAGCAGTGTGGGACAGAAGAATAATGGCTACACCTTC. This encodes CASSVGQKNNGYTF.

This chain uses TRBV18 with TRBJ1-6; the match to TRBD1 covers 7 bases. Germline assignment: CDR1 KGHSH and CDR2 LQKENI. The CDR3 is made up of 16 amino acids. After removal of 2 bases from V and 5 bases from J, the junction contained 6 bases not matched to a gene. CDR3 sequence (DNA): TGTGCCAGCTCACCAACCCCCAGGGGGAATAATTCACCCCTCCACTTT. Translation: CASSPTPRGNNSPLHF.